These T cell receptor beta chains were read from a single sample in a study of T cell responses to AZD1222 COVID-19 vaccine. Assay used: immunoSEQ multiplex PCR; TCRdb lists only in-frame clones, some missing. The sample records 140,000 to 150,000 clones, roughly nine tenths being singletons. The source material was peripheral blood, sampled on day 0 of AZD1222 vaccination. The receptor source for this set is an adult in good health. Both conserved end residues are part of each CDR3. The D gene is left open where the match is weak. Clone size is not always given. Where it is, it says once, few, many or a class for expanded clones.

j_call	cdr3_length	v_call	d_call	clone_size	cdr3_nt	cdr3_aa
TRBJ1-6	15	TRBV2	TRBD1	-	TGTGCCAGCACATACGAGGGACAGGGGAATTCACCCCTCCACTTT	CASTYEGQGNSPLHF
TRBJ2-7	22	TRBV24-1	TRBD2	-	TGTGCCACCAGTGATTACCGACTAAAAAGGAGACTAGCGGGAGGTGGGGGCTACGAGCAGTACTTC	CATSDYRLKRRLAGGGGYEQYF
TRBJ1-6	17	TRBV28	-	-	TGTGCCAGCAGTCCAACCCTGGCGAGCTCCTATAATTCACCCCTCCACTTT	CASSPTLASSYNSPLHF
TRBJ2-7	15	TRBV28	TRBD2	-	TGTGCCAGCAGGCGGGGTAGCGGGAGTATCTACGAGCAGTACTTC	CASRRGSGSIYEQYF
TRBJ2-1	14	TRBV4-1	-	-	TGCGCCAGGACACCTTATAGCTCCTACAATGAGCAGTTCTTC	CARTPYSSYNEQFF
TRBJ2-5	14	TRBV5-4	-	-	TGTGCCAGCAGCTTGGCACCGAACCAAGAGACCCAGTACTTC	CASSLAPNQETQYF
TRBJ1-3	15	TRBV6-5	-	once	TGTGCCAGCAGTTACTCAGGGGATGCCGGAAACACCATATATTTT	CASSYSGDAGNTIYF
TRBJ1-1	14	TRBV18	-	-	TGTGCCAGCTCTATTTCCAAACGTGGAGCTGAAGCTTTCTTT	CASSISKRGAEAFF
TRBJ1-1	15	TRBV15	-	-	TGTGCCACCAGACCGCACGGGGTGGGGAACACTGAAGCTTTCTTT	CATRPHGVGNTEAFF
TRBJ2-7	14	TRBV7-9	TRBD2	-	TGTGCCAGCAGCATGACTAGCGGGATCTACGAGCAGTACTTC	CASSMTSGIYEQYF
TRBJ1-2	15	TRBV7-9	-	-	TGTGCCAGCAGCTTAGATTCCCCCAGGGTCCGGGGCTACACCTTC	CASSLDSPRVRGYTF
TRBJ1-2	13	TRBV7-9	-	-	TGTGCCAGCAGCTTAGGCAGGGATAGAAGCTACACCTTC	CASSLGRDRSYTF
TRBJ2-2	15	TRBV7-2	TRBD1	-	TGTGCCAGCAGCTTTCGGACAGGGGGCACCGGGGAGCTGTTTTTT	CASSFRTGGTGELFF
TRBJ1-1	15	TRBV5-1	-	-	TGCGCCAGCAGCTTGGGAGGGACCTCACACACTGAAGCTTTCTTT	CASSLGGTSHTEAFF
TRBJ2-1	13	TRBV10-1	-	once	TGCGCCAGCAGTGAGGCGGAGGGCAATGAGCAGTTCTTC	CASSEAEGNEQFF
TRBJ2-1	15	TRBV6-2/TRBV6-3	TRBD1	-	TGTGCCAGCAGCCTACTCCGACAGGGGGGCAATGAGCAGTTCTTC	CASSLLRQGGNEQFF
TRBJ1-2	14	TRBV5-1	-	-	TGCGCCAGCAGCTTGGGTCAGGGCCCCTATGGCTACACCTTC	CASSLGQGPYGYTF
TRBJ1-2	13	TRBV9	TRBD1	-	TGTGCCAGCAGTTATACAGGGGACTATGGCTACACCTTC	CASSYTGDYGYTF
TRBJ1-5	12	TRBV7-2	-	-	TGTGCCAGCAGTGATAGCAATCAGCCCCAGCATTTT	CASSDSNQPQHF
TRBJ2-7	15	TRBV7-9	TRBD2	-	TGTGCCAGCAGCCTAACCGGGACTAGCAGTTACGAGCAGTACTTC	CASSLTGTSSYEQYF
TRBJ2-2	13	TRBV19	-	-	TGTGCCAGTACCAGGGTAGCCCCCGGGGAGCTGTTTTTT	CASTRVAPGELFF
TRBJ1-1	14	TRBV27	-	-	TGTGCCAGCAGTTTGAACAGGGCCAACGGTGAAGCTTTCTTT	CASSLNRANGEAFF
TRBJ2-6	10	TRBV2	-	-	TGTGCCAGCGACAGCCCGGTCCTGACTTTC	CASDSPVLTF
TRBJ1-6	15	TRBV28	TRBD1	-	TGTGCCAGCAGTCCGGGACAGGGGGACAATTCACCCCTCCACTTT	CASSPGQGDNSPLHF
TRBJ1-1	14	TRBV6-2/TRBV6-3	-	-	TGTGCCAGCAGTTATACAGGGATGAACACTGAAGCTTTCTTT	CASSYTGMNTEAFF
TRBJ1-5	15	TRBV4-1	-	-	TGCGCCAGCAGCCAAGATATGGGTAGCAATCAGCCCCAGCATTTT	CASSQDMGSNQPQHF
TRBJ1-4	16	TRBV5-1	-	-	TGCGCCAGCAGCTCTACAACACAGGGAGACTATGAAAAACTGTTTTTT	CASSSTTQGDYEKLFF
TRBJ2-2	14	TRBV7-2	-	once	TGTGCCAGCAGCTTAAAGGGGAACACCGGGGAGCTGTTTTTT	CASSLKGNTGELFF
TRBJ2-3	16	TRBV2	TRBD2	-	TGTGCCAGCAGTAAGGGACTAGCGGTAAGCACAGATACGCAGTATTTT	CASSKGLAVSTDTQYF
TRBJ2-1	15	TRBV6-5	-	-	TGTGCCAGCAGCGGGGGCGTCTTAGGTGTGGGTGAGCAGTTCTTC	CASSGGVLGVGEQFF
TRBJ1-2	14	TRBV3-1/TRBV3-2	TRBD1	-	TGTGCCAGCAGCCGACAACAGGGGAACTATGGCTACACCTTC	CASSRQQGNYGYTF
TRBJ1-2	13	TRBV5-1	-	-	TGCGCCAGCAGCTTGCGAGGGGACTATGGCTACACCTTC	CASSLRGDYGYTF
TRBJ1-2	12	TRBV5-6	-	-	TGTGCCAGCAGCTACATCATGGGAGGCTACACCTTC	CASSYIMGGYTF
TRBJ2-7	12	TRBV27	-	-	TGTGCCAGCAGTCGCCAGGGGTACGAGCAGTACTTC	CASSRQGYEQYF
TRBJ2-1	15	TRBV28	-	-	TGTGCCAGCAGTGCCGGCTCACAGGGATGGCTTGAGCAGTTCTTC	CASSAGSQGWLEQFF
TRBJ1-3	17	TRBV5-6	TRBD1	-	TGTGCCAGCAGCTTGGGACGGACAGGGTTCATTGGAAACACCATATATTTT	CASSLGRTGFIGNTIYF
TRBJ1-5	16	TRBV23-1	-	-	TGCGCCAGCAGTCAATCAGGGCCCAGATTGGATCAGCCCCAGCATTTT	CASSQSGPRLDQPQHF
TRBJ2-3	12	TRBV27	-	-	TGTGCCAGCAGTTTGTCGGCCGATACGCAGTATTTT	CASSLSADTQYF
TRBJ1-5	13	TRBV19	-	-	TGTGCCAGTAGTATAGATCGAGTACAGCCCCAGCATTTT	CASSIDRVQPQHF
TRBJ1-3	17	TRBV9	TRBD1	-	TGTGCCAGCAGCGTATCGGCTCGGTCAGGGGGAGGAAACACCATATATTTT	CASSVSARSGGGNTIYF
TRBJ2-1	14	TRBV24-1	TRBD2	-	TGTGCCACTTCAGCGGGGGGCTCCTACAATGAGCAGTTCTTC	CATSAGGSYNEQFF
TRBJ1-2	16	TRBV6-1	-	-	TGTGCCAGCAGTGAAAGATGGCTCAGGGTAAACTATGGCTACACCTTC	CASSERWLRVNYGYTF
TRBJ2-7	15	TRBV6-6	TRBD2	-	TGTGCCAGCAGCCGTCCCTGGGGAGGGGTCTACGAGCAGTACTTC	CASSRPWGGVYEQYF
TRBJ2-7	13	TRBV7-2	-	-	TGTGCAAGTGGGGCGACTAGTTGGGATCTGCAGTACTTC	CASGATSWDLQYF
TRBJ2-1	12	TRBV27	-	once	TGTGCCAGCGGTACAGCGTACAATGAGCAGTTCTTC	CASGTAYNEQFF
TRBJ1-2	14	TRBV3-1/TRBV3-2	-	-	TGTGCCAGCAGCCAAGATATCCGGGGCGGGGGCTACACCTTC	CASSQDIRGGGYTF
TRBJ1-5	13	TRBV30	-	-	TGTGCCTGGGGAGCCGGCGGCAATCAGCCCCAGCATTTT	CAWGAGGNQPQHF
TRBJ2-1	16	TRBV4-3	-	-	TGCGCCAGCAGCCAAGACGATCTAGACTTATACAATGAGCAGTTCTTC	CASSQDDLDLYNEQFF
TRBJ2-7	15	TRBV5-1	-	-	TGCGCCAGCAGCCACGGGACAAGTCCATACTACGAGCAGTACTTC	CASSHGTSPYYEQYF
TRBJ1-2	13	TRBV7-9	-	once	TGTGCCAGCAGCCCCGGACAAGCCTATGGCTACACCTTC	CASSPGQAYGYTF
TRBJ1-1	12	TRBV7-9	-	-	TGTGCCAGCAGCTTTTGGGGCACTGAAGCTTTCTTT	CASSFWGTEAFF